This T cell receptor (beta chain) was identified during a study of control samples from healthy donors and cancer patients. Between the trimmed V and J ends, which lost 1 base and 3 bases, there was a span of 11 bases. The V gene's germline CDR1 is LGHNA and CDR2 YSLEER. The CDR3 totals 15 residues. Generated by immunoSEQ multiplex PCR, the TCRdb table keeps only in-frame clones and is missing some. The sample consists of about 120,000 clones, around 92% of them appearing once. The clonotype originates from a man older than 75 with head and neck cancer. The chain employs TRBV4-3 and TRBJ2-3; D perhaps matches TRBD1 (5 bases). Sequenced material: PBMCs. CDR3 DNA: TGCGCCAGCAGCCAAGTTTGGGGCTCTACAGATACGCAGTATTTT. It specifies CASSQVWGSTDTQYF.